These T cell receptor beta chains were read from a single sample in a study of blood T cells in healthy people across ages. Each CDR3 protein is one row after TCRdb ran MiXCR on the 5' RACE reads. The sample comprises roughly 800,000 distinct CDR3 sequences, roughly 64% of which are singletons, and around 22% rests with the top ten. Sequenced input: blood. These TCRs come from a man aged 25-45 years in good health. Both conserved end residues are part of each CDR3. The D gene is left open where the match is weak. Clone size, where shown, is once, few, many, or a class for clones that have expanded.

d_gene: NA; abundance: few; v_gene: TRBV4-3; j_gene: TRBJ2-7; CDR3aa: CASSQAPRGTYEQYF; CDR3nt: TGCGCCAGCAGCCAAGCTCCGAGGGGTACCTACGAGCAGTACTTC
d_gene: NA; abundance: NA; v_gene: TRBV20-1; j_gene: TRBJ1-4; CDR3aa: CSASWGRGTQLYEKLFF; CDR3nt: TGCAGTGCTAGCTGGGGGCGAGGGACGCAACTTTATGAAAAACTGTTTTTT
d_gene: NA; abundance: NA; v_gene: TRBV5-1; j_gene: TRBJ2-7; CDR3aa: CASSFATTYEQYF; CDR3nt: TGCGCCAGCAGCTTTGCTACTACCTACGAGCAGTACTTC
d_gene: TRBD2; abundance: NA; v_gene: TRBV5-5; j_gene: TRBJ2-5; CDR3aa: CASSLGPLADLQETQYF; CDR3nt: TGTGCCAGCAGCTTGGGACCACTAGCGGACCTCCAAGAGACCCAGTACTTC
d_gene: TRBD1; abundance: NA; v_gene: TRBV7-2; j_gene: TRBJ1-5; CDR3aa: CASSLGGTAINQPQHF; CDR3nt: TGTGCCAGCAGCTTAGGGGGGACAGCCATCAATCAGCCCCAGCATTTT
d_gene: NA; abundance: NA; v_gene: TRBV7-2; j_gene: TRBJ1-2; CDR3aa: CASSPTSLGAEMDYTF; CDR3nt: TGTGCCAGCAGCCCTACGTCCCTCGGGGCCGAGATGGACTACACCTTC
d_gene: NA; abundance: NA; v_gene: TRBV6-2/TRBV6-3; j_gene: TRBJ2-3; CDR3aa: CAGSYSIDTQYF; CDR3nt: TGTGCCGGCAGTTACTCGATAGATACGCAGTATTTT
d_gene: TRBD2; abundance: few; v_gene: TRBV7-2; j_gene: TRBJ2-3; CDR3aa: CASSSAGADTQYF; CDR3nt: TGTGCCAGCAGCTCCGCGGGAGCAGATACGCAGTATTTT
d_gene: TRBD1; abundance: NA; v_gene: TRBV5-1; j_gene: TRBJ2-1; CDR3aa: CASNEQGSYNEQFF; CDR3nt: TGCGCCAGCAATGAACAGGGGAGCTACAATGAGCAGTTCTTC
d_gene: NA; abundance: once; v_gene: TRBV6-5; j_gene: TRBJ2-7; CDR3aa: CASSLEAAGSEQYF; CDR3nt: TGTGCCAGCAGTCTGGAAGCCGCAGGGTCCGAGCAGTACTTC
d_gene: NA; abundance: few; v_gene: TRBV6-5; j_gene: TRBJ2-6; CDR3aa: CASSSLSRSGSGANVLTF; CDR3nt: TGTGCCAGCAGTTCCCTTTCTAGGTCGGGCTCTGGGGCCAACGTCCTGACTTTC
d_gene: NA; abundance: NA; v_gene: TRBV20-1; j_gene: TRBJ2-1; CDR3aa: CSAGDLVGRGGNEQFF; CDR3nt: TGCAGTGCTGGCGATTTAGTGGGAAGGGGTGGCAATGAGCAGTTCTTC
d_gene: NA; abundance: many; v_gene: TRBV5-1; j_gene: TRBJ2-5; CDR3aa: CASSASLTPGAETQYF; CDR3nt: TGCGCCAGCAGCGCCTCGTTGACCCCGGGGGCAGAGACCCAGTACTTC
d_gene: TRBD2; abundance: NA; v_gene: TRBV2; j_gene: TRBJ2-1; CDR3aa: CASRPAGGYNEQFF; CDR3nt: TGTGCCAGCAGGCCAGCGGGGGGGTACAATGAGCAGTTCTTC
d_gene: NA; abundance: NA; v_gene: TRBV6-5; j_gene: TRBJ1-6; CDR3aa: CASSYSTSPISPLHF; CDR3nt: TGTGCCAGCAGTTACTCGACCTCCCCGATTTCACCCCTCCACTTT
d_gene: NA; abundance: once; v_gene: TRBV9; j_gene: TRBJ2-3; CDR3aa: CASSEFSGTQYF; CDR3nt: TGTGCCAGCAGCGAGTTTTCAGGCACGCAGTATTTT
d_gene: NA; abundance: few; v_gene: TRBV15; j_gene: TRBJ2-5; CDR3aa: CATSRDGETQYF; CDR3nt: TGTGCCACCAGCAGAGATGGAGAGACCCAGTACTTC
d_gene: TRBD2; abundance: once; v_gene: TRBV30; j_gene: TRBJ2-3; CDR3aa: CAWKTSGGKYTQYF; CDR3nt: TGTGCCTGGAAGACTAGCGGGGGAAAGTATACGCAGTATTTT
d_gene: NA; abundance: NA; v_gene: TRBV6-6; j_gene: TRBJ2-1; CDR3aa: CASSSTREQFF; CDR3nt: TGTGCCAGCAGCTCCACCCGCGAGCAGTTCTTC
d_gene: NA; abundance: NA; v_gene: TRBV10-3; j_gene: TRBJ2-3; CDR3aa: CAISEDLPETDTQYF; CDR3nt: TGTGCCATCAGTGAGGACCTCCCAGAGACAGATACGCAGTATTTT
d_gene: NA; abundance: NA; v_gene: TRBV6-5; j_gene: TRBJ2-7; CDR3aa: CASSPYGDFSYEQYF; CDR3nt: TGTGCCAGCAGTCCCTACGGGGACTTTAGCTACGAGCAGTACTTC
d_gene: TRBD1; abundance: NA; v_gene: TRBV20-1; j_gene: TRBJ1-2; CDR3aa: CSAGQGSYGYTF; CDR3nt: TGCAGTGCTGGACAGGGTAGCTATGGCTACACCTTC
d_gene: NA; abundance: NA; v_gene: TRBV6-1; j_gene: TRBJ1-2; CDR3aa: CATNRGYTF; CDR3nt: TGTGCCACCAATAGGGGCTACACCTTC
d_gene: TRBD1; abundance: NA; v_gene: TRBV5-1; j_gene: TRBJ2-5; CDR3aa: CASRRVYRGNQETQYF; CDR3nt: TGCGCCAGCAGGAGAGTATACAGGGGCAACCAAGAGACCCAGTACTTC
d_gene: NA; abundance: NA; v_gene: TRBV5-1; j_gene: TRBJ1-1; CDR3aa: CASSPPASEPMNTEAFF; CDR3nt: TGCGCCAGCAGCCCCCCGGCATCGGAACCTATGAACACTGAAGCTTTCTTT
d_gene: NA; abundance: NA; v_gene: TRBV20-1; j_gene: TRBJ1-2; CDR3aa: CSAEKSIYGYTF; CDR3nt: TGCAGTGCTGAAAAGTCCATCTATGGCTACACCTTC
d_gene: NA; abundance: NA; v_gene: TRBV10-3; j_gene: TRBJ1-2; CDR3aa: CAIKGGGDGYTF; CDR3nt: TGTGCCATCAAGGGGGGCGGGGATGGCTACACCTTC
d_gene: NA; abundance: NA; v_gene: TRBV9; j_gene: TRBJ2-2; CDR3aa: CASSGTIVPGALFF; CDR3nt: TGTGCCAGCAGCGGTACAATAGTCCCCGGGGCGCTGTTTTTT
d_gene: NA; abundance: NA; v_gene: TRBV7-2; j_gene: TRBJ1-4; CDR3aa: CASSPQGGKLFF; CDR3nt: TGTGCCAGCAGCCCACAGGGAGGTAAACTGTTTTTT
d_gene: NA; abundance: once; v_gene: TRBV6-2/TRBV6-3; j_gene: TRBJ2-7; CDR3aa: CASSSFSGRGEQYF; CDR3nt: TGTGCCAGCAGTTCCTTTAGCGGCCGAGGCGAGCAGTACTTC
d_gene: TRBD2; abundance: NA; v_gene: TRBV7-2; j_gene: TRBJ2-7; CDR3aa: CASSSLAGGGHEQYF; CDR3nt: TGTGCCAGCAGCTCACTAGCGGGAGGAGGCCACGAGCAGTACTTC
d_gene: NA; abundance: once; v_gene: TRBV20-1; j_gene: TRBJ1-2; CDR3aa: CSATFPGLANYGYTF; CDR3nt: TGCAGTGCTACTTTCCCAGGGTTAGCTAACTATGGCTACACCTTC
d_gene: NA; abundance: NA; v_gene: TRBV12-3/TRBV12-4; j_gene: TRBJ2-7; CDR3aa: CASTPSSGREQYF; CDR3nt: NA
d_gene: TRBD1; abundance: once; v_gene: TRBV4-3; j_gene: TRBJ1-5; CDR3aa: CASSQDPMDRGVQPQHF; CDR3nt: TGCGCCAGCAGCCAAGATCCCATGGACAGGGGGGTTCAGCCCCAGCATTTT
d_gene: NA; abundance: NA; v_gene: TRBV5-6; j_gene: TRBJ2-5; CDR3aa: CASSVAGLETQYF; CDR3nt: TGTGCCAGCAGCGTGGCCGGGCTAGAGACCCAGTACTTC
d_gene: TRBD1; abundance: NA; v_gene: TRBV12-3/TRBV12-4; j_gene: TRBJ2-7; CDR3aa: CASSRQGDSYEQYF; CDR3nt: TGTGCCAGCAGTCGACAGGGAGACTCCTACGAGCAGTACTTC
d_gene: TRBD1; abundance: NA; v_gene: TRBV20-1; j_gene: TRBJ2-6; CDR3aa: CSAIDRGYSGANVLTF; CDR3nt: TGCAGTGCTATAGACAGGGGATACTCTGGGGCCAACGTCCTGACTTTC
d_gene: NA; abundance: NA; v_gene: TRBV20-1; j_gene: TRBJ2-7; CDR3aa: CSARGGDKLREQYF; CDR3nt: TGCAGTGCTAGGGGGGGCGACAAACTACGGGAGCAGTACTTC
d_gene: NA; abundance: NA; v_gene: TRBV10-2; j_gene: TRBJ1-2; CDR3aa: CASSESSGYGYTF; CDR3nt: TGCGCCAGCAGTGAGTCAAGTGGCTATGGCTACACCTTC
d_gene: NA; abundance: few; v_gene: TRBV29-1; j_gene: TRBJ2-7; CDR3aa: CSVEEGVGQYF; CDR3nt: TGCAGCGTTGAAGAGGGAGTGGGGCAGTACTTC
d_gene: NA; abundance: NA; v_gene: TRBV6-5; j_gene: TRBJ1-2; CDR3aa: CASSYKGPTVGGYTF; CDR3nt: TGTGCCAGCAGTTACAAGGGCCCCACCGTCGGGGGCTACACCTTC
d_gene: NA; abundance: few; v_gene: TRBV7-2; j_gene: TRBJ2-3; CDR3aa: CASSPLRGAPDTQYF; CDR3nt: TGTGCCAGCAGCCCGCTCCGGGGGGCGCCAGATACGCAGTATTTT
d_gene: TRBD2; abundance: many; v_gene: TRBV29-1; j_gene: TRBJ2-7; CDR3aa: CSASGRVGFLSYEQYF; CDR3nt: TGCAGCGCCTCAGGGAGGGTGGGATTTCTCTCCTACGAGCAGTACTTC
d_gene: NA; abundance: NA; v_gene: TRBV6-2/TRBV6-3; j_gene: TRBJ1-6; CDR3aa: CASTRQYSPLHF; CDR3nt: TGTGCCAGCACCAGACAGTATTCACCCCTCCACTTT
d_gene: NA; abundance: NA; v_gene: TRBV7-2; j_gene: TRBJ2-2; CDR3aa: CASSPPSGELFF; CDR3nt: TGTGCCAGCAGCCCTCCATCCGGGGAGCTGTTTTTT
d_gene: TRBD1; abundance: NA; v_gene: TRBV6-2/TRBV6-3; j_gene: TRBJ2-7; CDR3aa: CASSRLGQGTYEQYF; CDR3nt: TGTGCCAGCAGCAGATTGGGACAGGGAACCTACGAGCAGTACTTC
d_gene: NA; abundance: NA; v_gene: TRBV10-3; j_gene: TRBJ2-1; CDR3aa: CAVLDESVNEQFF; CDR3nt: TGTGCCGTTTTAGATGAGAGCGTGAATGAGCAGTTCTTC
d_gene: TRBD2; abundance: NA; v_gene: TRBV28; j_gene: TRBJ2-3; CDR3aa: CASSRALSGRNVNTQYF; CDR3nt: TGTGCCAGCAGTCGCGCCCTTAGCGGGAGAAATGTAAATACGCAGTATTTT
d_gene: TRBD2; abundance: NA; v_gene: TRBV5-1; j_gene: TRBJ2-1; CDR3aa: CASSLFSGLASNEQFF; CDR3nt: TGCGCCAGCAGCTTGTTTTCAGGACTAGCGAGTAATGAACAGTTCTTC
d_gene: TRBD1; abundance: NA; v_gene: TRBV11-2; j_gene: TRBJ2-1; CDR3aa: CASSLRQGVFNEQFF; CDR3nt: TGTGCCAGCAGCCTCCGACAGGGGGTCTTCAATGAGCAGTTCTTC
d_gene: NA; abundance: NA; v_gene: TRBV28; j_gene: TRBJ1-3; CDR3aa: CASSLPSSGNTIYF; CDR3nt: TGTGCCAGCAGTTTACCCAGCTCTGGAAACACCATATATTTT
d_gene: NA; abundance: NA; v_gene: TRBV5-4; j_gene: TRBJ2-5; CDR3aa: CASSSVGQETQYF; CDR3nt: TGTGCCAGCAGCTCAGTCGGACAAGAGACCCAGTACTTC
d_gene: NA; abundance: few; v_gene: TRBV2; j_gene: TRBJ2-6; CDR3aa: CASTLDRTQGANVLTF; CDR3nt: TGTGCCAGCACCCTAGACAGGACTCAAGGGGCCAACGTCCTGACTTTC
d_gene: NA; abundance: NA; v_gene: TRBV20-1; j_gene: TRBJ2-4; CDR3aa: CSAPGPIVDIQYF; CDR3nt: TGCAGTGCCCCGGGACCTATAGTTGACATTCAGTACTTC
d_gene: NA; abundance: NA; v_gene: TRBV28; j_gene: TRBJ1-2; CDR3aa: CASNHQDLYGYTF; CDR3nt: TGTGCCAGCAACCACCAGGACCTATATGGCTACACCTTC